These T cell receptor beta chains were read from a single sample in a study of identical twins. Using its own MiXCR run on the 5' RACE reads, TCRdb lists one record per CDR3 protein. The sample lists 510,000 or so distinct CDR3 sequences; over 12% were seen once. These data are also associated with another study on yellow fever vaccine responses in identical twins.

The source material was CD4+ T cells sorted from blood. These receptors all come from a woman aged 18-30 years in good health. CDR3s include the opening cysteine and the closing phenylalanine or tryptophan. A D gene is named only where the DNA matches it firmly. Size is stated for part of the rows, as once, few or many counts, or as a class when the clone is expanded.

abundance,v_gene,d_gene,j_gene,CDR3nt,CDR3aa
few,TRBV12-3/TRBV12-4,-,TRBJ1-1,TGTGCCAGCAGTTTAGCGTGGGGGGCGGTGAACACTGAAGCTTTCTTT,CASSLAWGAVNTEAFF
few,TRBV27,TRBD1,TRBJ1-1,TGTGCCAGCAGGGGACAGGGGGCATTCGGCCCTGAAGCTTTCTTT,CASRGQGAFGPEAFF
few,TRBV3-1,TRBD2,TRBJ2-4,TGTGCCAGCAGCCAAGGACTAGCGGGAGGTATTCAGTACTTC,CASSQGLAGGIQYF
-,TRBV5-1,-,TRBJ2-5,TGCGCCAGCAGCCGCCAGAGCTCCGGGAGCCTAATGAAAGAGACCCAGTACTTC,CASSRQSSGSLMKETQYF
few,TRBV5-4,-,TRBJ2-1,TGTGCCAGCAGCTTGGGCATAGGAGGCTCCTACAATGAGCAGTTCTTC,CASSLGIGGSYNEQFF
few,TRBV5-1,TRBD2,TRBJ2-7,TGCGCCAGCAGCTTGCTTTTCGCGGGACTAGCGGGAGGAGAGCAGTACTTC,CASSLLFAGLAGGEQYF
-,TRBV20-1,-,TRBJ2-2,TGCAGTGCTAGGGTTACGAACACCGGGGAGCTGTTTTTT,CSARVTNTGELFF
-,TRBV20-1,TRBD1,TRBJ2-5,TGCAGTGCTAGAGATCCGGGACAGAAAGAGACCCAGTACTTC,CSARDPGQKETQYF
-,TRBV2,-,TRBJ2-1,TGTGCCAGCAGCGTACAGGGTGCCTACAATGAGCAGTTCTTC,CASSVQGAYNEQFF
-,TRBV20-1,-,TRBJ2-1,TGCAGTGCTGGGGACCCCCTTGAGCAGTTCTTC,CSAGDPLEQFF
few,TRBV4-1,TRBD2,TRBJ2-1,TGCGCCAGCAGCCAAGTTCCGGGAGGGCCCGATGAGCAGTTCTTC,CASSQVPGGPDEQFF
few,TRBV27,-,TRBJ2-2,TGTGCCAGCAGTTTAGTCGGAGGTGTAAGGCTGTTTTTT,CASSLVGGVRLFF
-,TRBV28,TRBD2,TRBJ2-7,TGTGCCAGCAGGCTTGCTAGCGGGAACTACGAGCAGTACTTC,CASRLASGNYEQYF
few,TRBV5-1,TRBD2,TRBJ2-1,TGCGCCAGCAGGGGGACTAGCGGGAGCTTCGTATCCTACAATGAGCAGTTCTTC,CASRGTSGSFVSYNEQFF
few,TRBV3-1,-,TRBJ2-1,TGTGCCAGCAGCCAAGGCGTAGACAATGAGCAGTTCTTC,CASSQGVDNEQFF
few,TRBV28,-,TRBJ2-7,TGTGCCAGCAGTTTAGGGTGGACAGACCGAGGGGAGCAGTACTTC,CASSLGWTDRGEQYF
-,TRBV27,-,TRBJ2-2,TGTGCCAGCCGGGGGCAGGGAGGCGGGGAGCTGTTTTTT,CASRGQGGGELFF
few,TRBV10-3,TRBD2,TRBJ2-3,TGTGCCATCAACCCGACGGGGGGTATCACAGATACGCAGTATTTT,CAINPTGGITDTQYF
many,TRBV5-1,-,TRBJ1-1,TGCGCCAGCAGCTTGGGATACGTGAACACTGAAGCTTTCTTT,CASSLGYVNTEAFF
once,TRBV18,-,TRBJ1-5,TGTGCCAGCTCACCACAGGACAGTGGGCCCCAGCATTTT,CASSPQDSGPQHF
few,TRBV4-1,TRBD2,TRBJ2-1,TGCGCCAGCAGCCAAGTTATTATAGGACTAGCGGAGGGCAATGAGCAGTTCTTC,CASSQVIIGLAEGNEQFF
few,TRBV11-2,-,TRBJ2-1,TGTGCCAGCAGCTTAGTTTCCCTCAACCAAGGATCGAGCTCCTACAATGAGCAGTTCTTC,CASSLVSLNQGSSSYNEQFF
-,TRBV12-3/TRBV12-4,TRBD2,TRBJ2-2,TGTGCCAGCAGTTTATCTCTAGCGGCACCCGGGGAGCTGTTTTTT,CASSLSLAAPGELFF
-,TRBV19,-,TRBJ2-4,TGTGCCAGTAGTATCGGCCTTGTAGGGTCAAACATTCAGTACTTC,CASSIGLVGSNIQYF